Each of the 5 T cell receptor beta chains below was sequenced from the same sample in a study of identical twins. A single record per CDR3 protein comes from TCRdb applying MiXCR to the 5' RACE reads. This table holds about 260,000 distinct CDR3 sequences, roughly 7% found once. The same sample was also studied in work on yellow fever vaccine responses in identical twins.

Sequencing was performed on memory (CD45RO+) T cells sorted from blood. Receptor source: a young woman in good health.

The chain carries TRBV9 and TRBJ2-3, with 8 bases fitting TRBD1. CDR3 length: 15 amino acids. CDR1 SGDLS and CDR2 YYNGEE come from the germline V gene. Trimming took 3 bases from V and 2 from J; bases not matched to a gene: 5. In nucleotides, the CDR3 is TGTGCCAGCAGCGGCGACAGGGGTGCCACAGATACGCAGTATTTT. It translates to CASSGDRGATDTQYF.

This clonotype was observed at least ten times. V usage is TRBV10-3 and J usage is TRBJ2-1; 10 bases line up with TRBD1. CDR1 and CDR2 (germline): ENHRY, SYGVKD. This CDR3 spans 18 amino acids. Trimming took 8 bases from V and 7 from J; bases not matched to a gene: 20. This CDR3 is CAIHAGDRGLQQRNEQFF. CDR3 bases: TGTGCCATCCATGCAGGGGACAGGGGATTACAGCAGAGAAATGAGCAGTTCTTC.

This clonotype came up a few times. The chain uses TRBV12-3 or TRBV12-4 and TRBJ2-3, with 7 bases aligning to TRBD2. The CDR3 consists of 14 residues. V lost 6 bases and J lost 5; bases outside the gene matches: 8. The CDR3 DNA follows: TGTGCCAGCAGACGGGCGGGAGAGAGAGATACGCAGTATTTT. Protein sequence: CASRRAGERDTQYF.

The V gene is TRBV12-3 or TRBV12-4, the J gene TRBJ1-1; no clear D gene. This CDR3 comprises 14 residues. Trimming shortened V by 6 bases and J by 0 bases, and 11 bases separated the two germline ends. CDR3 nucleotides: TGTGCCAGCAGACAGCTTCTCATGAACACTGAAGCTTTCTTT. This gives the protein CASRQLLMNTEAFF.

This clonotype has at least ten counts. The chain carries TRBV28 and TRBJ2-1; D is perhaps TRBD1 or TRBD2 (5 bases each). CDR1 MDHEN and CDR2 SYDVKM come from the germline V gene. The V end lost 5 bases, the J end lost 3 bases, and 11 bases lay between the germline ends. This CDR3 spans 14 amino acids. DNA of the CDR3: TGTGCCAGCAGTGAGGGGCCAGTCTACAATGAGCAGTTCTTC. Amino acid sequence: CASSEGPVYNEQFF.